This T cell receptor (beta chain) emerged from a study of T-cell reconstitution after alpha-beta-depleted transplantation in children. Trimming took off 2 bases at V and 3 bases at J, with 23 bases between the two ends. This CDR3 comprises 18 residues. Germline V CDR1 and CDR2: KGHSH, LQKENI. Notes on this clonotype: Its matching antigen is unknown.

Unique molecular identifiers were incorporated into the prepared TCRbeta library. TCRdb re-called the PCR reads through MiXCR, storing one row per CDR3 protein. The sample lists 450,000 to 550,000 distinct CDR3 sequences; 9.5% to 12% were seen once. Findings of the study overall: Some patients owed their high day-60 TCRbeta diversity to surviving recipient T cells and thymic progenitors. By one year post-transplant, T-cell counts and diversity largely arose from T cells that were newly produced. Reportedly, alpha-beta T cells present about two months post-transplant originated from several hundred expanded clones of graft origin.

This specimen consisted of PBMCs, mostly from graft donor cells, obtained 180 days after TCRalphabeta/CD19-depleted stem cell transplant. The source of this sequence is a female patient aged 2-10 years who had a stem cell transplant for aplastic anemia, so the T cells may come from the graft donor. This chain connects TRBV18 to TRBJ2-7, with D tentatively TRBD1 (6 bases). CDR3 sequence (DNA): TGTGCCAGCTCACCAGTTCAGGGCCTAACGACAGGCGGCTACGAGCAGTACTTC. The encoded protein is CASSPVQGLTTGGYEQYF. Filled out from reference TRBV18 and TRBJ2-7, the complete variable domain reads NAGVMQNPRHLVRRRGQEARLRCSPMKGHSHVYWYRQLPEEGLKFMVYLQKENIIDESGMPKERFSAEFPKEGPSILRIQQVVRGDSAAYFCASSPVQGLTTGGYEQYFGPGTRLTVT.